These 8 T cell receptor beta chains were all obtained from the same sample, sequenced in a study of blood T cell repertoires in COVID-19. This table comes from immunoSEQ multiplex PCR, and its TCRdb copy is limited to in-frame clones, with some not included. Of approximately 260,000 clones listed, about 91% are singletons. The source material was PBMCs or T cells enriched from blood (not recorded which). The receptors stem from a woman between 40 and 50 years old with acute COVID-19.

This chain uses TRBV7-9 with TRBJ1-4; D remains ambiguous. Looked up from germline, CDR1 is SEHNR and CDR2 is FQNEAQ (reference sequence). The CDR3 extends over 12 amino acids. With 3 bases removed from V and 13 bases from J, the gap between germline ends came to 12 bases. The CDR3 nucleotides read TGTGCCAGCAGCTTTCAAGGGAGTGGACTGTTTTTT. Protein sequence: CASSFQGSGLFF.

This chain joins TRBV19 and TRBJ1-1; D ambiguous. The CDR3 runs to 13 residues. Germline CDR1 is LNHDA and CDR2 is SQIVND (reference sequence). Trimming removed 3 bases from V and 8 bases from J, with 13 bases in between. CDR3 protein: CASSIAGVGEAFF. The DNA for the CDR3 is TGTGCCAGTAGTATCGCGGGTGTTGGCGAAGCTTTCTTT. The entire variable domain, with the rest obtained from reference TRBV19 and TRBJ1-1, is as follows: DGGITQSPKYLFRKEGQNVTLSCEQNLNHDAMYWYRQDPGQGLRLIYYSQIVNDFQKGDIAEGYSVSREKKESFPLTVTSAQKNPTAFYLCASSIAGVGEAFFGQGTRLTVV.

J is TRBJ2-3 and V is TRBV7-2, with TRBD1 identical over 9 bases. CDR3 length: 15 residues. Germline loops: CDR1 SGHTA, CDR2 FQGNSA. V lost 5 bases, J lost 1 base, and 4 bases stayed unmatched. The CDR3 protein is CASSGRTGGTDTQYF. The CDR3 DNA sequence: TGTGCCAGCAGCGGAAGGACAGGGGGCACAGATACGCAGTATTTT.

The CDR3 here is CASSQVGTGERDYTDTQYF. Here the CDR3 DNA reads TGCGCCAGCAGCCAAGTAGGGACAGGGGAGCGGGACTACACAGATACGCAGTATTTT. The J gene is TRBJ2-3, the V gene TRBV4-1; 10 nucleotides align to TRBD1. J was trimmed by 2 bases and V by 1 base; bases with no gene match: 12. The CDR3 runs to 19 residues. CDR1 is MGHRA, CDR2 YSYEKL, per germline.

This clone was counted once. The chain recombines TRBV5-4 with TRBJ2-6; D remains ambiguous. The V end was cut by 9 bases, the J end by 0 bases, with 7 bases between. CDR1 is SGHNT and CDR2 is YYREEE in the germline V gene (reference sequence). The CDR3 sequence is 13 residues long. CDR3: CAIPISGANVLTF. The CDR3 DNA sequence: TGTGCCATTCCCATCTCTGGGGCCAACGTCCTGACTTTC.

The chain is built from TRBV2 and TRBJ1-5; 8 bases align to TRBD1. The CDR3 runs 15 residues. J gave up 4 bases and V 5 bases, and 7 bases lay outside the gene matches. Germline-derived CDR1 and CDR2 are SNHLY and FYNNEI. The CDR3 here is CASSTDRAFNQPQHF. The CDR3 bases are TGTGCCAGCAGTACGGACAGGGCTTTTAATCAGCCCCAGCATTTT.

The chain couples TRBV7-9 to TRBJ1-2, with TRBD1 as a possible D gene (6 bases). The germline V and J ends were trimmed by 2 bases and 4 bases, with 11 bases remaining between them. The CDR3 runs to 14 residues. Germline CDR1 reads SEHNR; CDR2 reads FQNEAQ (reference sequence). The CDR3 bases are TGTGCCAGCAGCTTACAGGGGTATCGCTATGGCTACACCTTC. Protein product: CASSLQGYRYGYTF.

The chain has TRBV4-1 and TRBJ2-3; 9 positions agree with TRBD1. CDR1 is MGHRA, CDR2 YSYEKL, per germline. This CDR3 contains 19 residues. The V and J ends lost 0 bases and 3 bases, in that order; junction bases with no gene match: 13. The DNA of the CDR3 is TGCGCCAGCAGCCAAGAACAGGGGGCGAGTATGAGATTGACAGATACGCAGTATTTT. Its protein product is CASSQEQGASMRLTDTQYF.